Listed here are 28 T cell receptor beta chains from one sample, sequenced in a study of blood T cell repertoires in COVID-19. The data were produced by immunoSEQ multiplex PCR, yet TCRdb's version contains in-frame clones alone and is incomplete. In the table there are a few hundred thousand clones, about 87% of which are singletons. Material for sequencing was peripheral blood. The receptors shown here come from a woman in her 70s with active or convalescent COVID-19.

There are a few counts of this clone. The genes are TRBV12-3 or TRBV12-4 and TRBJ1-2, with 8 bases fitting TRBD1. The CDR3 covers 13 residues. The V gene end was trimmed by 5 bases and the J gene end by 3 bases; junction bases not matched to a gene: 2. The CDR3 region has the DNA TGTGCCAGCAGTGGACAGGGACACTATGGCTACACCTTC. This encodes CASSGQGHYGYTF.

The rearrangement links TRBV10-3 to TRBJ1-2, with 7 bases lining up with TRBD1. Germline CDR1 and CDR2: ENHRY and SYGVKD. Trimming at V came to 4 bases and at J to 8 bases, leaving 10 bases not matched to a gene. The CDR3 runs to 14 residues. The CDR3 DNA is TGTGCCATCAGTGTGGAGACAGGGCTATTCGGCTACACCTTC. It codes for CAISVETGLFGYTF.

The CDR3 DNA follows: TGCAGCGTTTCTAATGGCTACACCTTC. Its translation: CSVSNGYTF. The chain couples TRBV29-1 to TRBJ1-2; D remains unclear. The CDR3 extends over 9 amino acids. Trimming took off 5 bases at V and 6 bases at J, with 4 bases between the two ends. Germline assignment: CDR1 SQVTM and CDR2 ANQGSEA. The complete variable domain, with remaining parts taken from reference TRBV29-1 and TRBJ1-2, reads SAVISQKPSRDICQRGTSLTIQCQVDSQVTMMFWYRQQPGQSLTLIATANQGSEATYESGFVIDKFPISRPNLTFSTLTVSNMSPEDSSIYLCSVSNGYTFGSGTRLTVV.

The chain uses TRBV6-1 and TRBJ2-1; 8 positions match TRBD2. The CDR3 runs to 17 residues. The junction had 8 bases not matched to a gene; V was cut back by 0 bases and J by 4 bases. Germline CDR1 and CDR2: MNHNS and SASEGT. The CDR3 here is CASSEAPPGGAYNEQFF. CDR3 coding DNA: TGTGCCAGCAGTGAAGCCCCTCCCGGGGGGGCTTACAATGAGCAGTTCTTC.

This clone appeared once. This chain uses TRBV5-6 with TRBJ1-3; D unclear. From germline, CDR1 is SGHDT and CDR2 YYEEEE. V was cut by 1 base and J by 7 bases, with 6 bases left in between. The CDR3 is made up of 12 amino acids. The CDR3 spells CASSLPGNTIYF. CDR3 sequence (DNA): TGTGCCAGCAGCTTGCCGGGGAACACCATATATTTT.

CDR3 coding DNA: TGTGCCAGCAGCCTCTCGACAGGGGTCGGCTATGGCTACACCTTC. As protein: CASSLSTGVGYGYTF. The rearrangement joins TRBV7-9 to TRBJ1-2; 8 nucleotides agree with TRBD1. The germline V gene encodes CDR1 SEHNR and CDR2 FQNEAQ (reference sequence). CDR3 length: 15 residues. J lost 4 bases, V lost 5 bases, and 9 bases had no gene match.

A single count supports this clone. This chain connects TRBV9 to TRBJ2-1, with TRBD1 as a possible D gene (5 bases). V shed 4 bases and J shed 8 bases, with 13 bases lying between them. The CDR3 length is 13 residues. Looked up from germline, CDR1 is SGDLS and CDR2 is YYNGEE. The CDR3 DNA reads TGTGCCAGCAGCACCCGTGGGGCCGATGAGCAGTTCTTC. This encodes CASSTRGADEQFF.

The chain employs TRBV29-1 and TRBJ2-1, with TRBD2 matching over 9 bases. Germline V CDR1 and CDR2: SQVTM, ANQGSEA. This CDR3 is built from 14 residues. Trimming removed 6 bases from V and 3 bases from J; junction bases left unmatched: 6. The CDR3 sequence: CSVAGGPGYNEQFF. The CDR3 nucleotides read TGCAGCGTGGCGGGGGGGCCGGGCTACAATGAGCAGTTCTTC.

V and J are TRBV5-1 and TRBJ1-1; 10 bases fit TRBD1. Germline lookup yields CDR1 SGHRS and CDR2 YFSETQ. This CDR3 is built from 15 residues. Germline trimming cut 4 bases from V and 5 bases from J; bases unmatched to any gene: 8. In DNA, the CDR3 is TGCGCCAGCAGCACTTCCGGGACAGGGGTGACTGAAGCTTTCTTT. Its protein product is CASSTSGTGVTEAFF.

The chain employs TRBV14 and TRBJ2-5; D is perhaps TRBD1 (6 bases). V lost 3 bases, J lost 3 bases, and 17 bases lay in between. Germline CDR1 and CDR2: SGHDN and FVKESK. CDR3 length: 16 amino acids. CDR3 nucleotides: TGTGCCAGCAGCCACCGTCCGTTCAGGGGAAAAGAGACCCAGTACTTC. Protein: CASSHRPFRGKETQYF.

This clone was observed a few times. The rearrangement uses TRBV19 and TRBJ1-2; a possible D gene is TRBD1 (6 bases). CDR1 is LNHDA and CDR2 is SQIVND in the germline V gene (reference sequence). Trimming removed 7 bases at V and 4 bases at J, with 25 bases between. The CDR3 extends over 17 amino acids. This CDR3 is CASTSTPLRQAFYGYTF. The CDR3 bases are TGTGCCAGTACATCCACTCCCCTTCGACAGGCTTTCTATGGCTACACCTTC. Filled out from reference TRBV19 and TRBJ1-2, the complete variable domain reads DGGITQSPKYLFRKEGQNVTLSCEQNLNHDAMYWYRQDPGQGLRLIYYSQIVNDFQKGDIAEGYSVSREKKESFPLTVTSAQKNPTAFYLCASTSTPLRQAFYGYTFGSGTRLTVV.

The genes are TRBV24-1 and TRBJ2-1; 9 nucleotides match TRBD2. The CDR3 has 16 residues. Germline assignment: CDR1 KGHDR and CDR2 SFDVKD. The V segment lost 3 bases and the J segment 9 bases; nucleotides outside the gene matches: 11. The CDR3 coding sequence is TGTGCCACCAGTGATCCGATCGGACTAGCGAGAGGTGAGCAGTTCTTC. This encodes CATSDPIGLARGEQFF.

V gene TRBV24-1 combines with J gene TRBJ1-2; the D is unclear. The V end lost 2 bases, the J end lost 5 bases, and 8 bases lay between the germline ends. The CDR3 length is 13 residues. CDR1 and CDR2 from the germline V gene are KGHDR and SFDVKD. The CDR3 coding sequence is TGTGCCACCAGTGATTACTCGTGGTATGGCTACACCTTC. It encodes CATSDYSWYGYTF.

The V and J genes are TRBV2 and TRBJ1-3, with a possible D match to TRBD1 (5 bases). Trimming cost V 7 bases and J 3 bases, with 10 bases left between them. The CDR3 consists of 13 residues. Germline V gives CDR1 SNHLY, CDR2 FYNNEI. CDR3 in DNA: TGTGCCAGCACCCTAACAGGTGGAAACACCATATATTTT. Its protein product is CASTLTGGNTIYF.

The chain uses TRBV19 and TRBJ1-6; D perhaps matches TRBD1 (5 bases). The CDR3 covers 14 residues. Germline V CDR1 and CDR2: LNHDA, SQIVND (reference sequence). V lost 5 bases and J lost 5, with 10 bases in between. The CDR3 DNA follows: TGTGCCAGTAGTCCCAGGGCAGATAATTCACCCCTCCACTTT. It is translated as CASSPRADNSPLHF.

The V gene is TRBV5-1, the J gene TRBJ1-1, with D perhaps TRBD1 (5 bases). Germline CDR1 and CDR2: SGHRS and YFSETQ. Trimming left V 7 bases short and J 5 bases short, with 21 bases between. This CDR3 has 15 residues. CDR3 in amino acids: CASSSIGGDGTEAFF. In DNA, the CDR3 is TGCGCCAGCTCCTCGATAGGAGGGGACGGGACTGAAGCTTTCTTT.

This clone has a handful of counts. This chain's CDR3 is CASRTATNEKLFF. CDR3 nucleotide sequence: TGTGCCAGCAGAACAGCAACTAATGAAAAACTGTTTTTT. The chain recombines TRBV21-1 with TRBJ1-4; whether TRBD1, the table's D call, matches the DNA was not checked. TRBV21-1 is a pseudogene segment. The CDR3 spans 13 residues.

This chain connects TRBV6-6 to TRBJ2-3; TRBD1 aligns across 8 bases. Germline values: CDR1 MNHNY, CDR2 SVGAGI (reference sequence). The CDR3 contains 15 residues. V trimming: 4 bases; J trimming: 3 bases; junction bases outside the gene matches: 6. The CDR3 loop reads CASSLPGGGTDTQYF. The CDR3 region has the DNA TGTGCCAGCAGTTTGCCAGGGGGCGGAACAGATACGCAGTATTTT.

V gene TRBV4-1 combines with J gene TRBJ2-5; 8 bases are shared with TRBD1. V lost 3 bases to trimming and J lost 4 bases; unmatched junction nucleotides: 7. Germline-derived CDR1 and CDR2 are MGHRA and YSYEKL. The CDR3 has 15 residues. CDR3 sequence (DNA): TGCGCCAGCAGCCAGCTCGGTGGGACAGGAGAGACCCAGTACTTC. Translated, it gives CASSQLGGTGETQYF.

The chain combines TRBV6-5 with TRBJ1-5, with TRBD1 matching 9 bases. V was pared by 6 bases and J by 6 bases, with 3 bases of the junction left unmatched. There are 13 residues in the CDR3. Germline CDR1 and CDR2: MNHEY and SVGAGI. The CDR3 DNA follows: TGTGCCAGCAGACAGGGGGCTGGTCAGCCCCAGCATTTT. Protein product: CASRQGAGQPQHF.

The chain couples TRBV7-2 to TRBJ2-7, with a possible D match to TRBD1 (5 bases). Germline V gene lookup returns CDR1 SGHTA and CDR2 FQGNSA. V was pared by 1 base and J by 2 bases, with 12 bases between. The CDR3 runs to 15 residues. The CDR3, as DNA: TGTGCCAGCAGCTTAGGCCCGGACACCGCCTACGAGCAGTACTTC. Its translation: CASSLGPDTAYEQYF.

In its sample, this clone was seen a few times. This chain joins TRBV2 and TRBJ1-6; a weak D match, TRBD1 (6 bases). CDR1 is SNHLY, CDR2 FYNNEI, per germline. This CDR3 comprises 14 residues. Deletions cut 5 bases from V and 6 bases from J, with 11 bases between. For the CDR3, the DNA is TGTGCCAGCAGTTTACAGGGAACTAATTCACCCCTCCACTTT. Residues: CASSLQGTNSPLHF.

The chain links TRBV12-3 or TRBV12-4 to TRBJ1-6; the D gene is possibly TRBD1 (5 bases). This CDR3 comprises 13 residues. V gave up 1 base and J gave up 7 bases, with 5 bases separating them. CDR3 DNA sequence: TGTGCCAGCAGTTTAGAGGGGAATTCACCCCTCCACTTT. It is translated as CASSLEGNSPLHF.

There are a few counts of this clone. In DNA form, the CDR3 reads TGTGCCAGCAGCCCTACCCGGGGGGCGCTAAGTGGCTACACCTTC. Protein sequence: CASSPTRGALSGYTF. This chain uses TRBV7-2 with TRBJ1-2; the D gene is possibly TRBD1 (6 bases). V dropped 5 bases and J dropped 7 bases, with 20 bases sitting between them. This CDR3 spans 15 amino acids. The germline V gene has CDR1 SGHTA and CDR2 FQGNSA.

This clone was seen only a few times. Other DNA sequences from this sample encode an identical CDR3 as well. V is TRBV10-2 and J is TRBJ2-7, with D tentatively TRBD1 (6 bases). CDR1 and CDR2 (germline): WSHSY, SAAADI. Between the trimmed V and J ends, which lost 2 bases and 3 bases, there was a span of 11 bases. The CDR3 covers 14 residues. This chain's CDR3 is CASSEQGKNYEQYF. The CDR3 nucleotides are TGCGCCAGCAGTGAGCAGGGGAAAAACTACGAGCAGTACTTC.

CDR3 sequence reads: CASSPTGTGSTDTQYF. As DNA, the CDR3 is TGTGCCAGCAGCCCCACCGGGACAGGAAGCACAGATACGCAGTATTTT. The chain is built from TRBV7-2 and TRBJ2-3, with TRBD1 matching 8 bases. The CDR3 contains 16 residues. Per the germline V gene, CDR1 is SGHTA and CDR2 is FQGNSA. Trimming took 5 bases from V and 0 from J; bases not matched to a gene: 7.

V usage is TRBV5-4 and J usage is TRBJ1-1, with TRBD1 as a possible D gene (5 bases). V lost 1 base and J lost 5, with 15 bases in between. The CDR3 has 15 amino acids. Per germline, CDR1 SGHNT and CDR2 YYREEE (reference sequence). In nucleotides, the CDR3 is TGTGCCAGCAGCTTGCAAGGCAGGGAAAGTACTGAAGCTTTCTTT. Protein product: CASSLQGRESTEAFF.

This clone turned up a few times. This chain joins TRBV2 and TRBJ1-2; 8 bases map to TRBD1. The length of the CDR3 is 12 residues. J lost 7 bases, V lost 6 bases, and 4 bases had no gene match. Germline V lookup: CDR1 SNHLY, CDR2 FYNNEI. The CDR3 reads CASRGTGGGYTF. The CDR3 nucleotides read TGTGCCAGCAGGGGGACAGGTGGTGGCTACACCTTC. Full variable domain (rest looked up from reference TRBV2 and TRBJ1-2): EPEVTQTPSHQVTQMGQEVILRCVPISNHLYFYWYRQILGQKVEFLVSFYNNEISEKSEIFDDQFSVERPDGSNFTLKIRSTKLEDSAMYFCASRGTGGGYTFGSGTRLTVV.